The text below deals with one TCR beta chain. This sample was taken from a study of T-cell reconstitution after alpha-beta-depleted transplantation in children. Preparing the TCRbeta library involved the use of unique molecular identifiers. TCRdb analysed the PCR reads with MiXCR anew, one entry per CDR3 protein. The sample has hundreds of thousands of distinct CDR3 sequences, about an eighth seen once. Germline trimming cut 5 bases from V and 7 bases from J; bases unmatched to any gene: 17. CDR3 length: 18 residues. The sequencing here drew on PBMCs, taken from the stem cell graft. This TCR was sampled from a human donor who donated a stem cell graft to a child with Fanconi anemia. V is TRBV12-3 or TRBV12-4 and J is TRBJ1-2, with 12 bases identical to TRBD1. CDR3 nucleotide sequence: TGTGCCAGCAGTCTCCACAGCGGGACAGGGGGCCGGTCGCGTGGCTACACCTTC. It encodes CASSLHSGTGGRSRGYTF.